The source of this T cell receptor delta chain is a study of γδ T cells in repeated Plasmodium falciparum infection. Whole-study findings and limits: The Malian cohort came from a small rural village of predominantly one ethnic group.

Germline CDR1 reads GEAIGNYY; CDR2 reads EKD. The CDR3 contains 24 residues. TCRdb re-processed the multiplex PCR reads using CATT. Of 93,000 or so delta-chain clones in the sample, approximately 0.96% were seen once. Vgamma9/Vdelta2+ and Vdelta2-negative gammadelta T cells were flow-sorted from PBMC for bulk sequencing. This clone was found a few times. Its antigen is not identified. TCRdb pairs this DNA with a much larger clone's protein that differs at residue 4, likely a read error; the protein shown was translated from the DNA. This TCR derives from a pool of human donors (malaria-infected and uninfected, not separated). The rearrangement uses TRDV2 and TRDJ3; 12 bases agree with TRDD3. TCRdb offers no J gene call, so here the DNA was matched to germline to obtain one. Sequences were obtained from gamma-delta T cells from blood. CDR3 region: CACGTGSTTGGYRDWSWDTRQMFF. The CDR3 coding sequence is TGTGCCTGTGGCACCGGGTCTACTACTGGGGGATACCGTGATTGGTCCTGGGACACCCGACAGATGTTTTTC.